This entry lists 28 T cell receptor beta chains sequenced from one sample in a study of blood T cell repertoires in COVID-19 (dated by TCRdb to 2020 to 2021). Library prep was done by the immunoSEQ multiplex PCR assay. Held by TCRdb, this immuneACCESS table contains in-frame sequences only and omits some clones. Under half of the omission traces to an unresolved V gene where checked; the cause of the rest is unknown. This sample is represented by 150,000 to 200,000 clones; roughly 87% of them were singletons. 0.95% to 1.5% of the sample lies in the top ten. Sequenced sample: PBMCs or T cells enriched from blood (not recorded which). The receptors were gathered from a human donor with acute COVID-19. The donor label of this sample is uncertain.

The chain joins TRBV30 to TRBJ2-7, with a weak D call TRBD2 (6 bases). The germline V gene has CDR1 GTSNPN and CDR2 SVGIG (reference sequence). This CDR3 region has 14 residues. The V gene lost 0 bases and the J gene lost 2 bases, with 11 bases spanning the gap. CDR3 bases: TGTGCCTGGAGTGTAGGGCGGGGCACCTACGAGCAGTACTTC. Protein product: CAWSVGRGTYEQYF.

This chain connects TRBV19 to TRBJ2-7; 7 nucleotides match TRBD1. This CDR3 has 14 residues. V was pared by 5 bases and J by 2 bases, with 6 bases of the junction left unmatched. Germline CDR1 and CDR2: LNHDA and SQIVND (reference sequence). CDR3 sequence reads: CASSVAGGTYEQYF. As DNA, the CDR3 is TGTGCCAGTAGTGTAGCAGGGGGAACCTACGAGCAGTACTTC.

The CDR3: CAINGQRGTRYNEQFF. In DNA, the CDR3 is TGTGCCATCAATGGCCAGCGGGGGACCCGTTACAATGAGCAGTTCTTC. The chain employs TRBV10-3 and TRBJ2-1, with 8 bases lining up with TRBD2. Germline V gives CDR1 ENHRY, CDR2 SYGVKD. The trim removed 7 bases at V and 4 bases at J, leaving 12 bases unmatched. The CDR3 totals 16 residues.

This clone was counted once. This chain links TRBV24-1 with TRBJ1-2; TRBD1 matches at 7 bases. Germline CDR1 KGHDR, CDR2 SFDVKD. V dropped 2 bases and J dropped 7; count of bases not matched to a gene: 6. This CDR3 spans 14 amino acids. The chain's CDR3 is CATSDWYRGSGYTF. The CDR3 coding sequence is TGTGCCACCAGTGATTGGTACAGGGGTAGTGGCTACACCTTC.

The chain recombines TRBV11-2 with TRBJ2-7; 8 bases are a match to TRBD2. V shed 5 bases, J shed 0 bases, and the junction held 6 bases outside the gene matches. The CDR3 contains 15 residues. The germline V gene has CDR1 SGHAT and CDR2 FQNNGV. CDR3: CASSIVAGSSYEQYF. The CDR3 DNA sequence: TGTGCCAGCAGCATCGTAGCGGGGAGCTCCTACGAGCAGTACTTC. Looking up the rest from reference TRBV11-2 and TRBJ2-7 gives the full variable domain: EAGVAQSPRYKIIEKRQSVAFWCNPISGHATLYWYQQILGQGPKLLIQFQNNGVVDDSQLPKDRFSAERLKGVDSTLKIQPAKLEDSAVYLCASSIVAGSSYEQYFGPGTRLTVT.

In this sample, this clone turned up a few times. This chain joins TRBV19 and TRBJ2-7, with D possibly TRBD2 on 6 matching bases. Trimming left V 0 bases short and J 6 bases short, with 12 bases between. Per the germline V gene, CDR1 is LNHDA and CDR2 is SQIVND (reference sequence). CDR3 length equals 14 residues. Here the CDR3 DNA reads TGTGCCAGTAGTATAGATGGAGGGTGGGGCGAGCAGTACTTC. Translating gives CASSIDGGWGEQYF. The complete variable domain, with remaining parts taken from reference TRBV19 and TRBJ2-7, reads DGGITQSPKYLFRKEGQNVTLSCEQNLNHDAMYWYRQDPGQGLRLIYYSQIVNDFQKGDIAEGYSVSREKKESFPLTVTSAQKNPTAFYLCASSIDGGWGEQYFGPGTRLTVT.

V is TRBV3-1 (or the pseudogene TRBV3-2) and J is TRBJ2-3; possibly TRBD2 for D (5 bases). Germline V CDR1 and CDR2: LGHDT, YNNKEL (reference sequence). The V end lost 2 bases, the J end lost 9 bases, and 12 bases lay between the germline ends. The CDR3 runs to 13 residues. The CDR3 DNA reads TGTGCCAGCAGCCAAACTAGTAGAACAACGCAGTATTTT. It specifies CASSQTSRTTQYF.

For the CDR3, the DNA is TGTGCCAGCAGCCATGGACTCCTAGCGGGGGGGCCGCGCGAGCAGTACTTC. Amino acid sequence: CASSHGLLAGGPREQYF. This chain connects TRBV14 to TRBJ2-7; 12 bases line up with TRBD2. Germline V gene lookup returns CDR1 SGHDN and CDR2 FVKESK. This CDR3 has 17 residues. Trimming took 3 bases from V and 6 from J; bases not matched to a gene: 12.

The chain is built from TRBV12-3 or TRBV12-4 and TRBJ1-5, with unresolved D. The CDR3 sequence is 13 residues long. Trimming removed 2 bases at V and 5 bases at J, with 7 bases between. The CDR3 DNA reads TGTGCCAGCAGTTTAACGCGGGATCAGCCCCAGCATTTT. Its translation: CASSLTRDQPQHF.

The chain is built from TRBV29-1 and TRBJ1-2; D is unresolved. The germline V gene encodes CDR1 SQVTM and CDR2 ANQGSEA. This CDR3 has 11 residues. V shed 5 bases and J shed 4 bases, with 8 bases lying between them. The CDR3 DNA sequence: TGCAGCGTTACATGGGCCTATGGCTACACCTTC. The encoded protein is CSVTWAYGYTF.

Regarding this clone: Other DNA variants within this sample encode the same CDR3. The chain joins TRBV2 to TRBJ1-2, with TRBD1 as a possible D gene (5 bases). CDR1 is SNHLY, CDR2 FYNNEI, per germline. The length of the CDR3 is 14 residues. The CDR3 DNA reads as TGTGCTCCTAGTCTGGACATTACTAACTATGGCTACACCTTC. This translates into CAPSLDITNYGYTF.

This sequence joins TRBV7-2 and TRBJ2-7, with D maybe TRBD1 (6 bases). The V end was cut by 3 bases, the J end by 5 bases, with 17 bases between. From germline, CDR1 is SGHTA and CDR2 FQGNSA. The CDR3 is made up of 15 amino acids. The DNA of the CDR3 is TGTGCCAGCAGCTTCCCCGATCAGGGGTTCAACGAGCAGTACTTC. Amino acids: CASSFPDQGFNEQYF.

The chain employs TRBV3-1 (or the pseudogene TRBV3-2) and TRBJ2-1; 8 nucleotides line up with TRBD2. The V segment lost 0 bases and the J segment 8 bases; nucleotides outside the gene matches: 12. The CDR3 contains 17 residues. In germline, CDR1 is LGHDT, CDR2 YNNKEL (reference sequence). The CDR3: CASSQEGSGGDGYEQFF. DNA for the CDR3: TGTGCCAGCAGCCAAGAGGGGAGCGGGGGTGACGGTTATGAGCAGTTCTTC.

The V and J genes are TRBV6-5 and TRBJ2-7; 9 bases are a match to TRBD1. CDR1 is MNHEY, CDR2 SVGAGI, per germline. The CDR3 spans 12 residues. Germline trimming cut 6 bases from V and 10 bases from J; bases unmatched to any gene: 7. The CDR3 nucleotides read TGTGCCAGCAGGAGGGACAGGGAAACCCAGTACTTC. Translated: CASRRDRETQYF.

CDR3 DNA sequence: TGTGCCAGCAGCCTATTCTCCAGGGCTGGGGCCAACGTCCTGACTTTC. Translation gives CASSLFSRAGANVLTF. The chain couples TRBV2 to TRBJ2-6, with a tentative D call TRBD1 (5 bases). V lost 6 bases to trimming and J lost 2 bases, with 14 bases between them. Germline CDR1 and CDR2: SNHLY and FYNNEI. The CDR3 is 16 residues long.

V usage is TRBV19 and J usage is TRBJ2-6; 7 nucleotides line up with TRBD1. V was clipped by 3 bases and J by 0 bases; unmatched bases: 5. The CDR3 has 17 amino acids. Germline V CDR1 and CDR2: LNHDA, SQIVND (reference sequence). CDR3 nucleotides: TGTGCCAGTAGTATTTTGTGGACAGGCTCTGGGGCCAACGTCCTGACTTTC. Translated, it gives CASSILWTGSGANVLTF.

This clone was recorded a few times. The V and J genes are TRBV5-6 and TRBJ1-3, with 7 bases identical to TRBD1. V shed 2 bases, J shed 0 bases, and the junction held 8 bases outside the gene matches. Looked up from germline, CDR1 is SGHDT and CDR2 is YYEEEE. The CDR3 sequence is 17 residues long. CDR3 protein: CASSLPGQWDSGNTIYF. As DNA, the CDR3 is TGTGCCAGCAGCTTACCGGGACAGTGGGACTCTGGAAACACCATATATTTT.

The V gene is TRBV2, the J gene TRBJ2-5; D possibly corresponds to TRBD1 (6 bases). CDR1 and CDR2 from the germline V gene are SNHLY and FYNNEI. V was trimmed by 5 bases and J by 4 bases, leaving 14 bases between them. CDR3 length equals 14 residues. CDR3 sequence (DNA): TGTGCCAGCAGTCCGGGACATAAGGGAGAGACCCAGTACTTC. Translation gives CASSPGHKGETQYF.

The chain links TRBV5-1 to TRBJ2-3; 7 bases line up with TRBD2. V lost 5 bases and J lost 7; bases outside the gene matches: 4. CDR3 length: 12 amino acids. Germline CDR1 is SGHRS and CDR2 is YFSETQ. As DNA, the CDR3 is TGCGCCAGCAGTGGGGGGGAGAATACGCAGTATTTT. Its protein product is CASSGGENTQYF.

V gene TRBV5-4 combines with J gene TRBJ2-2; maybe TRBD1 (6 bases). Germline loops: CDR1 SGHNT, CDR2 YYREEE (reference sequence). This CDR3 is 13 amino acids long. The V end lost 2 bases, the J end lost 4 bases, and 6 bases lay between the germline ends. The CDR3: CASSLQGTGELFF. CDR3 in DNA: TGTGCCAGCAGCTTACAGGGCACCGGGGAGCTGTTTTTT.

The V and J genes are TRBV11-2 and TRBJ1-2, with TRBD1 matching over 9 bases. The CDR3 sequence is 14 residues long. V shed 2 bases, J shed 4 bases, and the junction held 2 bases outside the gene matches. Germline lookup yields CDR1 SGHAT and CDR2 FQNNGV. The CDR3 sequence is CASSLRQGGYGYTF. CDR3 coding DNA: TGTGCCAGCAGCTTAAGACAGGGGGGCTATGGCTACACCTTC. Drawing the rest from reference TRBV11-2 and TRBJ1-2, the complete variable domain is EAGVAQSPRYKIIEKRQSVAFWCNPISGHATLYWYQQILGQGPKLLIQFQNNGVVDDSQLPKDRFSAERLKGVDSTLKIQPAKLEDSAVYLCASSLRQGGYGYTFGSGTRLTVV.

The chain has TRBV11-2 and TRBJ1-5; 7 bases align to TRBD1. J lost 3 bases, V lost 5 bases, and 4 bases had no gene match. CDR3 size: 14 residues. Germline V gives CDR1 SGHAT, CDR2 FQNNGV. The CDR3 DNA follows: TGTGCCAGCAGCCTTGGACAGGCCAATCAGCCCCAGCATTTT. It specifies CASSLGQANQPQHF.

V is TRBV5-4 and J is TRBJ2-5, with TRBD1 identical over 8 bases. With V trimmed by 6 bases and J by 3 bases, 4 bases remained unmatched. The CDR3 spans 13 residues. CDR1 is SGHNT and CDR2 is YYREEE in the germline V gene (reference sequence). The DNA for the CDR3 is TGTGCCAGCACCGTACAGGGGGAAGAGACCCAGTACTTC. Amino acids: CASTVQGEETQYF.

This sequence joins TRBV27 and TRBJ2-7; 9 bases are a match to TRBD1. V lost 5 bases, J lost 3 bases, and 5 bases stayed unmatched. Germline V gene lookup returns CDR1 MNHEY and CDR2 SMNVEV (reference sequence). This CDR3 contains 14 residues. CDR3 region: CASSPTGGVYEQYF. DNA of the CDR3: TGTGCCAGCAGTCCCACAGGGGGCGTCTACGAGCAGTACTTC.

This rearrangement joins TRBV6-2 or TRBV6-3 to TRBJ1-1; TRBD1 aligns across 7 bases. Germline V gene sequence: CDR1 MNHEY, CDR2 SVGEGT. The CDR3 covers 15 residues. V lost 2 bases, J lost 1 base, and 4 bases stayed unmatched. The chain's CDR3 is CASSYTPGGNTEAFF. For the CDR3, the DNA is TGTGCCAGCAGTTACACCCCAGGGGGGAACACTGAAGCTTTCTTT.

This chain uses TRBV5-4 with TRBJ2-5; tentative D call: TRBD2 (5 bases). The V and J ends lost 3 bases and 5 bases respectively, with 23 bases between them. CDR1 is SGHNT and CDR2 is YYREEE in the germline V gene (reference sequence). This CDR3 has 17 residues. Here the CDR3 DNA reads TGTGCCAGCAGCTCCAGCTCGGGGAGCCTAATCGGGGAGACCCAGTACTTC. This encodes CASSSSSGSLIGETQYF.

This sequence joins TRBV27 and TRBJ2-6; D unresolved. The CDR3 runs 14 residues. Trimming left V 5 bases short and J 0 bases short, with 5 bases between. Germline V CDR1 and CDR2: MNHEY, SMNVEV (reference sequence). DNA for the CDR3: TGTGCCAGCAGTCTAGACTCTGGGGCCAACGTCCTGACTTTC. This sequence encodes CASSLDSGANVLTF.

The chain couples TRBV30 to TRBJ2-7, with D hard to call. V shed 2 bases and J shed 0 bases, with 5 bases lying between them. The CDR3 totals 12 residues. Germline V gene lookup returns CDR1 GTSNPN and CDR2 SVGIG (reference sequence). This CDR3 is CAWSHSSYEQYF. The CDR3 region has the DNA TGTGCCTGGAGTCATAGCTCCTACGAGCAGTACTTC. The full variable domain, rest sourced from reference TRBV30 and TRBJ2-7, is SQTIHQWPATLVQPVGSPLSLECTVEGTSNPNLYWYRQAAGRGLQLLFYSVGIGQISSEVPQNLSASRPQDRQFILSSKKLLLSDSGFYLCAWSHSSYEQYFGPGTRLTVT.